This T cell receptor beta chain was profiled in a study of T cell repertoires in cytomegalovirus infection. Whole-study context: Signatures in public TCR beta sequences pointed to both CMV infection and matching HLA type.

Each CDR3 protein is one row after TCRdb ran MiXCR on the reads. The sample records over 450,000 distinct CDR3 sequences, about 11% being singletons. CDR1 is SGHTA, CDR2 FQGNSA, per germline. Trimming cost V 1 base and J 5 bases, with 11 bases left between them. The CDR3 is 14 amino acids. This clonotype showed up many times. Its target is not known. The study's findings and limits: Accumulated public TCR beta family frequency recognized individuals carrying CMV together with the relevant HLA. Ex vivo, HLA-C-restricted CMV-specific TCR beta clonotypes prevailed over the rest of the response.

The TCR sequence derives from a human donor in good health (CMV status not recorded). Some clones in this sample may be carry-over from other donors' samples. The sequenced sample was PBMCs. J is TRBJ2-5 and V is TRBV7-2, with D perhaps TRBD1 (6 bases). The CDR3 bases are TGTGCCAGCAGCTTAGGTCCGAGGGGGGAGACCCAGTACTTC. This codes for CASSLGPRGETQYF. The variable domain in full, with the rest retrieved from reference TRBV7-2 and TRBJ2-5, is GAGVSQSPSNKVTEKGKDVELRCDPISGHTALYWYRQSLGQGLEFLIYFQGNSAPDKSGLPSDRFSAERTGGSVSTLTIQRTQQEDSAVYLCASSLGPRGETQYFGPGTRLLVL.